This TCR beta chain was found in a study of T cell responses to AZD1222 COVID-19 vaccine. Profiled with immunoSEQ multiplex PCR; TCRdb holds only in-frame clones, not every one. The table shows some 130,000 clones, with over 65% occurring only once. Regarding this clone: No antigen is known for it.

Study-wide findings and caveats: Targeting of unmutated variant regions was reportedly seen in nearly half of spike-specific TCRs.

The origin of this receptor is an adult in good health. The source material was peripheral blood, sampled on day 0 of AZD1222 vaccination.

The CDR3: CAWSEYNEQFF. As DNA, the CDR3 is TGTGCTTGGTCCGAATACAATGAGCAGTTCTTC. The V gene is TRBV30, the J gene TRBJ2-1; D is unresolved. CDR1 is GTSNPN, CDR2 SVGIG, per germline (reference sequence). The CDR3 is made up of 11 amino acids.